This is a list of T cell receptor beta chains from one sample in a study of cytomegalovirus exposure and HLA in healthy donors. Clones were sequenced by immunoSEQ multiplex PCR, and TCRdb holds only the in-frame ones, with some missing. This sample has roughly 110,000 clones, with approximately 90% found just once. Sequenced input: PBMCs. The receptors were gathered from a woman in her late teens or twenties in good health and CMV-seropositive. Each CDR3 is given with its conserved first and last residue. A D gene is named only where the DNA matches it firmly. Clone sizes are given selectively: once, few, many, or a class where the clone is expanded.

cdr3_length | d_call | j_call | clone_size | v_call | cdr3_nt | cdr3_aa
13 | TRBD1 | TRBJ2-7 | once | TRBV19 | TGTGCCACCAGGCCAACAGGGGGCTACGAGCAGTACTTC | CATRPTGGYEQYF
15 | NA | TRBJ1-5 | NA | TRBV27 | TGTGCCAGCAGTTTATCGGTGGGCGGGAATCAGCCCCAGCATTTT | CASSLSVGGNQPQHF
15 | TRBD1 | TRBJ1-5 | once | TRBV28 | TGTGCCAGCAGATATTCCGACAGGGTCAATCAGCCCCAGCATTTT | CASRYSDRVNQPQHF
13 | NA | TRBJ2-2 | NA | TRBV19 | TGTGCCAGTAGTCGAGAGGCCACCGGGGAGCTGTTTTTT | CASSREATGELFF
16 | NA | TRBJ1-2 | NA | TRBV5-1 | TGCGCCAGCAGCTTGGTTGAGGAGGGCCAGCTTTATGGCTACACCTTC | CASSLVEEGQLYGYTF
12 | NA | TRBJ1-5 | few | TRBV19 | TGTGCCAGTAGAAATGAGGTGCAGCCCCAGCATTTT | CASRNEVQPQHF
17 | NA | TRBJ2-5 | NA | TRBV28 | TGTGCCAGCAGAGGGGTGTGGGCAGGGGGGATCCAAGAGACCCAGTACTTC | CASRGVWAGGIQETQYF
13 | NA | TRBJ1-1 | NA | TRBV28 | TGTGCCAGCAGGATCCAGGGGAACACTGAAGCTTTCTTT | CASRIQGNTEAFF
14 | NA | TRBJ1-1 | NA | TRBV4-3 | TGCGCCAGCAGCCTCCAGGGGCAGAACACTGAAGCTTTCTTT | CASSLQGQNTEAFF
14 | NA | TRBJ1-3 | NA | TRBV5-6 | TGTGCCAGCAGCTTAGGGGACTCTGGAAACACCATATATTTT | CASSLGDSGNTIYF
15 | NA | TRBJ2-7 | NA | TRBV15 | TGTGCCACCAGCAGAGATCCGGGAATCTCCTACGAGCAGTACTTC | CATSRDPGISYEQYF
15 | NA | TRBJ2-3 | NA | TRBV18 | TGTGCCAGCTCACCCGGGACAACCTCCACAGATACGCAGTATTTT | CASSPGTTSTDTQYF
13 | TRBD1 | TRBJ1-2 | NA | TRBV7-9 | TGTGCCAGCAGCCTAATACAGGGGGGTGGCTACACCTTC | CASSLIQGGGYTF
15 | TRBD1 | TRBJ2-7 | NA | TRBV28 | TGTGCCAGCAGTTTCGGGGGGACAGGGACCTTCGAGCAGTACTTC | CASSFGGTGTFEQYF
14 | TRBD1 | TRBJ1-6 | NA | TRBV7-6 | TGTGCCAGCAGCTATCCGGGACAGGGGGCACCCCTCCACTTT | CASSYPGQGAPLHF
17 | TRBD1 | TRBJ2-2 | NA | TRBV10-1 | TGCGCCAGCAGTGACCCCGGACAGGTCGCGAACACCGGGGAGCTGTTTTTT | CASSDPGQVANTGELFF
14 | TRBD1 | TRBJ1-1 | NA | TRBV6-4 | TGTGCCAGCAGAATGACAGGGGGAATGACTGAAGCTTTCTTT | CASRMTGGMTEAFF
12 | TRBD1 | TRBJ1-2 | NA | TRBV6-5 | TGTGCCACCGGAGGGGACAGATATGGCTACACCTTC | CATGGDRYGYTF
14 | NA | TRBJ1-1 | NA | TRBV6-1 | TGTGCCAGCAGTGAAGATCTTGTGAACACTGAAGCTTTCTTT | CASSEDLVNTEAFF
16 | NA | TRBJ1-4 | NA | TRBV15 | TGTGCCACCAGCAGGGATACAGCAGCAACTAATGAAAAACTGTTTTTT | CATSRDTAATNEKLFF
15 | TRBD1 | TRBJ1-6 | NA | TRBV7-9 | TGTGCCAGCAGCTCGGAGACAGGGGGAATATCACCCCTCCACTTT | CASSSETGGISPLHF
14 | NA | TRBJ2-6 | NA | TRBV14 | TGTGCCAGCAGCCGATTCGGTGGGGCCAACGTCCTGACTTTC | CASSRFGGANVLTF
16 | TRBD2 | TRBJ2-2 | NA | TRBV5-6 | TGTGCCAGCAGCTCTCCACTAGCGGGGGGGCAAAGGGAGCTGTTTTTT | CASSSPLAGGQRELFF
15 | NA | TRBJ2-3 | NA | TRBV7-9 | TGTGCCAGCAGCTCTCGGGACATTAGCACAGATACGCAGTATTTT | CASSSRDISTDTQYF
15 | TRBD1 | TRBJ2-2 | once | TRBV15 | TGTGCCACCAGCGACCGGGACAGGTCCACCGGGGAGCTGTTTTTT | CATSDRDRSTGELFF
15 | TRBD1 | TRBJ1-5 | NA | TRBV6-1 | TGTGCCAGCAGTGGGAGGACAGGCTTGGATCAGCCCCAGCATTTT | CASSGRTGLDQPQHF
14 | NA | TRBJ1-3 | NA | TRBV4-1 | TGCGCCAGCAGCCAAGATTCGGGGGGAAACACCATATATTTT | CASSQDSGGNTIYF
13 | TRBD1 | TRBJ1-5 | few | TRBV6-1 | TGTGCCGCATGGGGACAGCTCGGACAGCCCCAGCATTTT | CAAWGQLGQPQHF
19 | TRBD1 | TRBJ1-6 | NA | TRBV27 | TGTGCCAGCAGTCAAACCGGGACAGTTACCCGATGGGATAATTCACCCCTCCACTTT | CASSQTGTVTRWDNSPLHF
15 | TRBD2 | TRBJ2-7 | NA | TRBV9 | TGTGCCAGCAGCGTAGATCTAGCGGGGTTCTCGGAGCAGTACTTC | CASSVDLAGFSEQYF
14 | NA | TRBJ1-4 | NA | TRBV18 | TGTGCCAGCTCCCCCTCGAGGCCCGGCGAAAAACTGTTTTTT | CASSPSRPGEKLFF
15 | TRBD2 | TRBJ2-1 | NA | TRBV19 | TGTGCCAGTAGTACGACTAGCGGGAGTTACAATGAGCAGTTCTTC | CASSTTSGSYNEQFF
11 | NA | TRBJ1-1 | NA | TRBV29-1 | TGCAGCGTTAGATTGGCCAACGAAGCTTTCTTT | CSVRLANEAFF
15 | TRBD1 | TRBJ2-5 | NA | TRBV28 | TGTGCCAGCAGTCCACCAGGGACAGCCCAAGAGACCCAGTACTTC | CASSPPGTAQETQYF
18 | TRBD1 | TRBJ1-1 | NA | TRBV27 | TGTGCCAGCAGTTTCCCCTTGGGACAGGGGGTTGGGCAAACTGAAGCTTTCTTT | CASSFPLGQGVGQTEAFF
16 | TRBD1 | TRBJ1-6 | NA | TRBV6-5 | TGTGCCAGCAGTTACTCCGTGCAGGGGGCTAATTCACCCCTCCACTTT | CASSYSVQGANSPLHF
16 | NA | TRBJ2-7 | NA | TRBV5-6 | TGTGCCAGCAGCGAAATCGGGGGGCGGGGACGCTACGAGCAGTACTTC | CASSEIGGRGRYEQYF
15 | TRBD2 | TRBJ2-2 | once | TRBV7-9 | TGTGCCAGCCAAAGCGGGGGGGCAAACACCGGGGAGCTGTTTTTT | CASQSGGANTGELFF
13 | NA | TRBJ1-6 | few | TRBV7-8 | TGTGCCAGCAGCTTAGAGCGGCGTTCACCCCTCCACTTT | CASSLERRSPLHF
16 | NA | TRBJ2-7 | NA | TRBV7-2 | TGTGCCAGCAGCTTAAGGAGGGGCCCCCGCAACTACGAGCAGTACTTC | CASSLRRGPRNYEQYF